This note documents a single TCR beta chain sequence. Its specificity is unknown. The CDR3 loop spans 13 amino acids. V was shortened by 1 base and J by 3 bases, with 5 bases between the two germline ends. Germline CDR1 reads SGHDT; CDR2 reads YYEEEE. The sample comes from a study of T cells after yellow fever vaccination. Findings and limits, study-wide: The booster saw the reappearance of most primary-vaccination clones (roughly 97% CD4, 88% CD8). A minor fraction of clonotypes spanned both CD4 and CD8 compartments. Abundant clonotypes from the bulk population could have been carried over as contaminants into FACS-sorted repertoires.

For TCR, cDNA came from 5'RACE template switching, which added a universal primer site and UMIs. TCRdb analysed the 5' RACE reads with MiXCR anew, one entry per CDR3 protein. Of about 230,000 distinct CDR3 sequences listed, 6% to 8% are singletons. The sequence came from a young man who received the YFV17D yellow fever vaccine. Sample: CD4+ T cells sorted from PBMCs, taken on the day of the yellow fever booster vaccination. V gene TRBV5-6 combines with J gene TRBJ1-3; unclear D gene. This CDR3 reads CASSLRSGNTIYF. CDR3 DNA: TGTGCCAGCAGCTTGCGGAGTGGAAACACCATATATTTT.